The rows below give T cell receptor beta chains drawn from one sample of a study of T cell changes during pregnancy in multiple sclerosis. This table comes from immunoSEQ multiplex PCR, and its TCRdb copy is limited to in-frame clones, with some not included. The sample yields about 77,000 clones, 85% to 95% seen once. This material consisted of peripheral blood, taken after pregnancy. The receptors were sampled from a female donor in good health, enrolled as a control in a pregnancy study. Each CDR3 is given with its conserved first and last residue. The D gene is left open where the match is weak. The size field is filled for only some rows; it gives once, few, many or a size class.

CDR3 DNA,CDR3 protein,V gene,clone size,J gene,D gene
TGTGCCAGCAGCTCCGGCCCGGACAGGGCCCTCGCCGGGGAGCTGTTTTTT,CASSSGPDRALAGELFF,TRBV7-3,-,TRBJ2-2,TRBD1
TGTGCCTCCGTAAGCGGGAGCGATCTGACCACGGCCTACGAGCAGTACTTC,CASVSGSDLTTAYEQYF,TRBV10-3,-,TRBJ2-7,TRBD2
TGTGCCAGCAGCCTCAGATACAACACTGAAGCTTTCTTT,CASSLRYNTEAFF,TRBV28,-,TRBJ1-1,-
TGTGCCAGTAGTATTGCTGTGGCTAGCGGGAGTGCTCAGGAGCAGTTCTTC,CASSIAVASGSAQEQFF,TRBV19,-,TRBJ2-1,TRBD2
TGTGCCAGCAATCGGGGGGGCGGGGAGCTGTTTTTT,CASNRGGGELFF,TRBV28,-,TRBJ2-2,TRBD2
TGTGCCAGCAGCTTCAGCGGGAGGGGGGCTAATGAGCAGTTCTTC,CASSFSGRGANEQFF,TRBV7-3,-,TRBJ2-1,TRBD2
TGTGCCAGCAGCCCGACCCTAGCGGCCTACAATGAGCAGTTCTTC,CASSPTLAAYNEQFF,TRBV14,-,TRBJ2-1,TRBD2
TGTGCCAGCAGTTACACCGGGGTTTCGGACTCACCCCTCCACTTT,CASSYTGVSDSPLHF,TRBV6-5,-,TRBJ1-6,-
TGTGCTAGCAGCTTAGAACACAGGGTGAACACTGAAGCTTTCTTT,CASSLEHRVNTEAFF,TRBV7-7,-,TRBJ1-1,-
TGTGCCAGCAAGCTAGCGGGAGGGCGGAGCTCCTACGAGCAGTACTTC,CASKLAGGRSSYEQYF,TRBV28,-,TRBJ2-7,TRBD2
TGCAGTGTACTTGAAAATTCACCCCTCCACTTT,CSVLENSPLHF,TRBV20-1,-,TRBJ1-6,-
TGTGCCAGCAGTGAGACTAGCGTTGCCAAAAACATTCAGTACTTC,CASSETSVAKNIQYF,TRBV2,-,TRBJ2-4,TRBD2
TGTGCCAGCAGTGAGGGTCCGGGAAGGACTGAAGCTTTCTTT,CASSEGPGRTEAFF,TRBV2,-,TRBJ1-1,-
TGTGCCAGCACGGGGAGCTCCTACGAGCAGTACTTC,CASTGSSYEQYF,TRBV27,-,TRBJ2-7,-
TGTGCCAGCAGCTTTCGAGCCTACAATGAGCAGTTCTTC,CASSFRAYNEQFF,TRBV11-3,-,TRBJ2-1,-
TGTGCCAGCACCGAACAGGGCTATGGCTACACCTTC,CASTEQGYGYTF,TRBV11-2,once,TRBJ1-2,-
TGTGCCATTCTTCCAACCGGGACACTCTATGGCTACACCTTC,CAILPTGTLYGYTF,TRBV5-4,-,TRBJ1-2,-
TGTGCCACCAGCAACGAAGGGACTAGCGGGAGGGAAACCTACGAGCAGTACTTC,CATSNEGTSGRETYEQYF,TRBV15,-,TRBJ2-7,TRBD2
TGTGCCAGCAGTTCCGCGGGGGAAGCCGGGGAGCTGTTTTTT,CASSSAGEAGELFF,TRBV28,-,TRBJ2-2,TRBD2
TGTGCCAGCAGCTCGATCAGGGGGAACTATGGCTACACCTTC,CASSSIRGNYGYTF,TRBV11-2,-,TRBJ1-2,TRBD1
TGTGCCAGCAGTCCTAGCGGGAGGGTAGAGCAGTTCTTC,CASSPSGRVEQFF,TRBV27,-,TRBJ2-1,TRBD2
TGTGCCAGCAGCCAGGCAGGGGGCTCCGGGTATGGCTACACCTTC,CASSQAGGSGYGYTF,TRBV7-6,-,TRBJ1-2,TRBD1
TGTGCCAGCAGTGTTCTAGCGGGAGGAAATGAGCAGTTCTTC,CASSVLAGGNEQFF,TRBV2,few,TRBJ2-1,TRBD2
TGTGCCAGCAGCCGTCCCCCTGGGGGGAAGGAGTACTTC,CASSRPPGGKEYF,TRBV6-5,-,TRBJ2-7,-
TGTGCCAGCTCAAGCTACAGGGACGGGGGCAATCAGCCCCAGCATTTT,CASSSYRDGGNQPQHF,TRBV18,-,TRBJ1-5,-
TGTGCCAGCAGCTTGGACGGGACTAGCGGGGGGATGCAAGAGACCCAGTACTTC,CASSLDGTSGGMQETQYF,TRBV5-4,-,TRBJ2-5,TRBD2
TGCAGCGTTGAGGGACTAGCGGGAGAATACGAGCAGTACTTC,CSVEGLAGEYEQYF,TRBV29-1,-,TRBJ2-7,TRBD2
TGTGCCAGCAGCTTAGTGGAAGGGACTAGTGAGCAGTTCTTC,CASSLVEGTSEQFF,TRBV7-2,-,TRBJ2-1,TRBD2
TGTGCCAGCAGGTTAGCGGGAGGTTCCTACGAGCAGTACTTC,CASRLAGGSYEQYF,TRBV7-2,-,TRBJ2-7,TRBD2
TGTGCCAGCAGGGAGCGGCTTAGCACAGATACGCAGTATTTT,CASRERLSTDTQYF,TRBV6-6,-,TRBJ2-3,-
TGCGCCAGCAGCGAATTGACAGGGGGAAATGAAAAACTGTTTTTT,CASSELTGGNEKLFF,TRBV5-1,-,TRBJ1-4,TRBD1
TGTGCCAGTAGTAATGGAGGGCAAACGCGTGAGCAGTACTTC,CASSNGGQTREQYF,TRBV19,-,TRBJ2-7,-
TGTGCCAGCCAGGGGGCGGGTGGGACCGGGGAGCTGTTTTTT,CASQGAGGTGELFF,TRBV6-1,-,TRBJ2-2,TRBD1
TGTGCCAGCAGAAGTACCGGGACAGGGTTTGAAAAACTGTTTTTT,CASRSTGTGFEKLFF,TRBV27,few,TRBJ1-4,TRBD1
TGTGCCAGCAGGCAGGGGGCCAGAGGGATCGGTGGCTACACCTTC,CASRQGARGIGGYTF,TRBV5-8,-,TRBJ1-2,TRBD1
TGTGCCAGCAGCTTATCTTCAGGGTCTCACCTCCCCTACGAGCAGTACTTC,CASSLSSGSHLPYEQYF,TRBV7-2,-,TRBJ2-7,-
TGTGCCAGTCACAGGGGTGGCCAAGAGACCCAGTACTTC,CASHRGGQETQYF,TRBV5-4,-,TRBJ2-5,TRBD1
TGCGCCAGCAGTGAGGCGGGAGGCCGGGCCTCCAATGAGCAGTTCTTC,CASSEAGGRASNEQFF,TRBV10-1,-,TRBJ2-1,TRBD2
TGTGCCACAGGACAGGGCTCCCCCAATCAGCCCCAGCATTTT,CATGQGSPNQPQHF,TRBV15,once,TRBJ1-5,TRBD1
TGTGCCAGCAGCTTAGAGACAGGGGGTAATTCACCCCTCCACTTT,CASSLETGGNSPLHF,TRBV7-9,-,TRBJ1-6,TRBD1
TGCGCCAGCAGCGGGTCCGACAATGAGCAGTTCTTC,CASSGSDNEQFF,TRBV10-1,-,TRBJ2-1,-
TGTGCCAGCAGCTCGAGACAGGGAGCTCCCGAGCAGTACTTC,CASSSRQGAPEQYF,TRBV11-1,-,TRBJ2-7,TRBD1
TGTGCCACCTCGTCCCCCTACAGGGGAGAGACCCAGTACTTC,CATSSPYRGETQYF,TRBV28,few,TRBJ2-5,TRBD1
TGCGCCAGCACCGGGAAGGAGAACACCGGGGAGCTGTTTTTT,CASTGKENTGELFF,TRBV23-1,-,TRBJ2-2,-
TGTGCCAGTAGGCCCGGGACAGGGGTCGGCGACGAGCAGTACTTC,CASRPGTGVGDEQYF,TRBV19,-,TRBJ2-7,TRBD1